What follows are 20 T cell receptor beta chains derived from one specimen sequenced in a study of blood T cell repertoires in COVID-19. Produced via immunoSEQ multiplex PCR; TCRdb's table is partial and in-frame only. The sample carries 250,000 to 350,000 clones, around 90% recorded once. The sequenced sample was PBMCs or T cells enriched from blood (not recorded which). All receptors derive from a young woman with acute COVID-19.

This clone came up once. V and J are TRBV4-2 and TRBJ1-1; the D gene is possibly TRBD1 (5 bases). V was trimmed by 0 bases and J by 1 base, leaving 9 bases between them. CDR1 and CDR2 (germline): LGHNA, YNFKEQ. This CDR3 has 15 residues. DNA for the CDR3: TGTGCCAGCAGCCAAGAGGACATCCCGAACACTGAAGCTTTCTTT. Translation: CASSQEDIPNTEAFF.

The chain carries TRBV7-8 and TRBJ1-2, with D maybe TRBD1 (6 bases). The CDR3 extends over 17 amino acids. The V end lost 0 bases, the J end lost 0 bases, and 14 bases lay between the germline ends. CDR1 and CDR2 from the germline V gene are SGHVS and FQNEAQ. CDR3 sequence reads: CASSLAALTGTNYGYTF. In nucleotides, the CDR3 is TGTGCCAGCAGCTTAGCTGCATTAACAGGGACTAACTATGGCTACACCTTC.

The chain joins TRBV6-6 to TRBJ1-6, with a tentative D call TRBD1 (6 bases). The CDR3 is 12 residues long. From germline, CDR1 is MNHNY and CDR2 SVGAGI (reference sequence). Between the trimmed V and J ends, which lost 7 bases and 10 bases, there was a span of 11 bases. This CDR3 is CASTHRDSPLHF. The CDR3 nucleotides are TGTGCCAGCACCCACAGGGACTCACCCCTCCACTTT.

The CDR3 reads CASNTPGTGGDNEQFF. CDR3 sequence (DNA): TGTGCCAGCAATACACCCGGGACAGGGGGAGACAATGAGCAGTTCTTC. V is TRBV27 and J is TRBJ2-1, with TRBD1 matching over 11 bases. The CDR3 is 16 amino acids. The junction had 10 bases not matched to a gene; V was cut back by 7 bases and J by 5 bases. CDR1 and CDR2 (germline): MNHEY, SMNVEV (reference sequence).

V gene TRBV7-3 combines with J gene TRBJ2-5, with D maybe TRBD2 (6 bases). V was cut by 4 bases and J by 2 bases, with 8 bases left in between. CDR1 SGHTA and CDR2 FQGTGA come from the germline V gene. This CDR3 contains 13 residues. Here the CDR3 DNA reads TGTGCCAGCAGCTGGGGGGATCAAGAGACCCAGTACTTC. Translated, it gives CASSWGDQETQYF.

The chain joins TRBV5-1 to TRBJ2-3; 9 nucleotides line up with TRBD2. The V gene end was trimmed by 0 bases and the J gene end by 3 bases; junction bases not matched to a gene: 5. CDR3 length equals 16 residues. Per the germline V gene, CDR1 is SGHRS and CDR2 is YFSETQ. The CDR3 region is CASSLDSGRSTDTQYF. The CDR3 DNA follows: TGCGCCAGCAGCTTGGATAGCGGGAGAAGTACAGATACGCAGTATTTT.

The CDR3 sequence: CAWSRAFNEQFF. In DNA, the CDR3 is TGTGCCTGGAGTCGAGCTTTCAATGAGCAGTTCTTC. V and J are TRBV30 and TRBJ2-1, with D uncertain. Germline CDR1 and CDR2: GTSNPN and SVGIG (reference sequence). Trimming took off 2 bases at V and 6 bases at J, with 8 bases between the two ends. CDR3 length: 12 amino acids.

The rearrangement links TRBV10-3 to TRBJ1-5; D unclear. This CDR3 is 16 amino acids long. Germline V gene sequence: CDR1 ENHRY, CDR2 SYGVKD. V gave up 1 base and J gave up 3 bases, with 13 bases separating them. Here the CDR3 reads CAISELIGPPNQPQHF. The CDR3 DNA sequence: TGTGCCATCAGTGAGTTAATTGGGCCCCCCAATCAGCCCCAGCATTTT.

The chain links TRBV24-1 to TRBJ1-1, with D hard to call. The CDR3 runs to 14 residues. V lost 5 bases, J lost 7 bases, and 16 bases lay in between. Looked up from germline, CDR1 is KGHDR and CDR2 is SFDVKD. For the CDR3, the DNA is TGTGCCACCAGTGGACGGGGAGGGCAGGATGAAGCTTTCTTT. Its protein product is CATSGRGGQDEAFF.

V and J are TRBV2 and TRBJ1-5, with 10 bases fitting TRBD1. Per the germline V gene, CDR1 is SNHLY and CDR2 is FYNNEI. The CDR3 has 14 residues. The V and J ends lost 6 bases and 6 bases, in that order; junction bases with no gene match: 5. The CDR3 DNA sequence: TGTGCCAGCAGGGGCGACAGGGGGCTTCAGCCCCAGCATTTT. This encodes CASRGDRGLQPQHF.

The DNA for the CDR3 is TGTGCCAGCAGTCCATTCGACAGAGTTAACACTGAAGCTTTCTTT. This codes for CASSPFDRVNTEAFF. The rearrangement joins TRBV27 to TRBJ1-1; weak D call: TRBD1 (5 bases). This CDR3 has 15 residues. V dropped 5 bases and J dropped 2 bases, with 15 bases sitting between them. Germline V CDR1 and CDR2: MNHEY, SMNVEV (reference sequence).

The chain has TRBV28 and TRBJ1-4; D perhaps matches TRBD1 (5 bases). V lost 3 bases and J 6 bases, leaving 11 bases between the germline ends. CDR1 and CDR2 from the germline V gene are MDHEN and SYDVKM. The CDR3 contains 14 residues. CDR3 amino acids: CASSFWQGDEKLFF. DNA for the CDR3: TGTGCCAGCAGTTTCTGGCAGGGTGATGAAAAACTGTTTTTT.

The chain combines TRBV5-8 with TRBJ1-3; no reliable D call. The CDR3 spans 16 residues. Per germline, CDR1 SGHTS and CDR2 YDEGEE. Trimming took 0 bases from V and 0 from J, leaving 10 bases between them. The CDR3 loop reads CASSLAYLFSGNTIYF. CDR3 nucleotides: TGTGCCAGCAGCTTGGCCTACCTTTTCTCTGGAAACACCATATATTTT. Based on the CDR3 plus reference TRBV5-8 and TRBJ1-3, the full variable domain is EAGVTQSPTHLIKTRGQQATLRCSPISGHTSVYWYQQALGLGLQFLLWYDEGEERNRGNFPPRFSGRQFPNYSSELNVNALELEDSALYLCASSLAYLFSGNTIYFGEGSWLTVV.

There are a few counts of this clone. This chain uses TRBV5-1 with TRBJ2-7; 7 positions agree with TRBD2. The CDR3 covers 17 residues. Germline-derived CDR1 and CDR2 are SGHRS and YFSETQ. V shed 1 base and J 0 bases; nucleotides not matched to a gene: 10. The CDR3 nucleotides read TGCGCCAGCAGCTTGTCCTCTCGATCGGGAGGCTCCTACGAGCAGTACTTC. Amino acid sequence: CASSLSSRSGGSYEQYF.

The rearrangement uses TRBV27 and TRBJ1-1; D is unclear. V was trimmed by 4 bases and J by 2 bases, leaving 11 bases between them. CDR1 is MNHEY, CDR2 SMNVEV, per germline (reference sequence). The CDR3 runs to 14 residues. CDR3 sequence (DNA): TGTGCCAGCAGTTCTCCGGGTGCTAACACTGAAGCTTTCTTT. Amino acid sequence: CASSSPGANTEAFF.

The chain carries TRBV6-4 and TRBJ1-6; D remains unclear. V lost 3 bases to trimming and J lost 10 bases, with 10 bases between them. Germline loops: CDR1 MRHNA, CDR2 SNTAGT. The CDR3 sequence is 13 residues long. The CDR3 region is CASSEAPGSPLHF. CDR3 nucleotides: TGTGCCAGCAGTGAGGCCCCAGGATCACCCCTCCACTTT.

The chain employs TRBV24-1 and TRBJ2-2; 7 positions agree with TRBD2. Germline V gene lookup returns CDR1 KGHDR and CDR2 SFDVKD. This CDR3 spans 19 amino acids. V shed 1 base and J 7 bases; nucleotides not matched to a gene: 17. The CDR3 DNA reads TGTGCCACCAGTGATTTCCCCGTCCGCGGCGGGAGACTTGGCGGGGAGCTGTTTTTT. The encoded protein is CATSDFPVRGGRLGGELFF.

The V and J genes are TRBV28 and TRBJ2-1; weak D call: TRBD2 (6 bases). CDR3 length equals 13 residues. Germline loops: CDR1 MDHEN, CDR2 SYDVKM. Trimming pared 8 bases from V and 4 bases from J, leaving 12 bases between. CDR3 in amino acids: CASARDRYNEQFF. CDR3 nucleotide sequence: TGTGCCAGCGCGCGGGACCGGTACAATGAGCAGTTCTTC.

A single count supports this clone. The gene calls are TRBV28 and TRBJ1-2; 9 nucleotides line up with TRBD1. This CDR3 is built from 12 residues. V was clipped by 9 bases and J by 8 bases; unmatched bases: 7. The germline V gene encodes CDR1 MDHEN and CDR2 SYDVKM. CDR3: CASLQGARGYTF. The DNA for the CDR3 is TGTGCCAGTTTACAGGGGGCGCGCGGCTACACCTTC.

V usage is TRBV24-1 and J usage is TRBJ1-1, with TRBD1 matching over 10 bases. Trimming took 2 bases from V and 4 from J; bases not matched to a gene: 12. This CDR3 spans 18 amino acids. Germline V gives CDR1 KGHDR, CDR2 SFDVKD. The CDR3: CATSDWGTGANPGTEAFF. The DNA of the CDR3 is TGTGCCACCAGTGATTGGGGGACAGGGGCCAACCCTGGCACTGAAGCTTTCTTT.